The sequence of this TCR beta chain was determined in a study of CD8 T cells in ankylosing spondylitis. CDR1 and CDR2 (germline): ENHRY, SYGVKD. V dropped 10 bases and J dropped 2; count of bases not matched to a gene: 4. The CDR3 length is 12 residues. From the 5' RACE reads, TCRdb called clonotypes with MiXCR, one entry per CDR3 protein. Of 300,000 to 400,000 distinct CDR3 sequences detected, 20% to 25% appear once; the ten largest clones hold around 13%. This receptor was taken from a male donor with ankylosing spondylitis or in good health (not recorded which). What was sequenced was blood, either unsorted or a sorted T cell fraction (not recorded which). This chain uses TRBV10-3 with TRBJ2-7; TRBD1 matches at 8 bases. The CDR3 DNA reads TGTGCCACAAAACAGGGGGCCTACGAGCAGTACTTC. Its translation is CATKQGAYEQYF.